Listed below are T cell receptor beta chains from one sample, sequenced in a study of cytomegalovirus exposure and HLA in healthy donors. Repertoires were generated with immunoSEQ multiplex PCR, while TCRdb's copy carries only in-frame clones and drops some. The sample records approximately 140,000 clones, over 70% being singletons. The sample consisted of PBMCs. The receptors here all came from a male donor in good health and CMV-seronegative. CDR3s include the opening cysteine and the closing phenylalanine or tryptophan. A D gene is named only where the DNA matches it firmly. Only some rows state a clone size, as once, few, many or a class for expanded clones.

v_call: TRBV28; j_call: TRBJ2-3; d_call: TRBD1; cdr3_length: 14; clone_size: -; cdr3_aa: CASSKGQGTDTQYF; cdr3_nt: TGTGCCAGCAGTAAGGGACAGGGAACAGATACGCAGTATTTT
v_call: TRBV29-1; j_call: TRBJ2-7; d_call: TRBD1; cdr3_length: 15; clone_size: -; cdr3_aa: CSVEGTGSTSYEQYF; cdr3_nt: TGCAGCGTTGAGGGGACAGGGTCGACTTCCTACGAGCAGTACTTC
v_call: TRBV5-1; j_call: TRBJ1-1; d_call: TRBD1; cdr3_length: 14; clone_size: -; cdr3_aa: CASSFLQGAREAFF; cdr3_nt: TGCGCCAGCAGCTTTTTACAGGGGGCTCGAGAAGCTTTCTTT
v_call: TRBV7-2; j_call: TRBJ1-2; d_call: -; cdr3_length: 14; clone_size: once; cdr3_aa: CASSLGGRSYGYTF; cdr3_nt: TGTGCCAGCAGCTTAGGGGGCAGGTCCTATGGCTACACCTTC
v_call: TRBV23-1; j_call: TRBJ1-3; d_call: -; cdr3_length: 12; clone_size: few; cdr3_aa: CASSSPGNTIYF; cdr3_nt: TGCGCCAGCAGTAGTCCCGGGAACACCATATATTTT
v_call: TRBV5-1; j_call: TRBJ1-2; d_call: -; cdr3_length: 16; clone_size: -; cdr3_aa: CASSLDGFGSGYGYTF; cdr3_nt: TGCGCCAGCAGCTTGGACGGCTTTGGATCAGGCTATGGCTACACCTTC
v_call: TRBV30; j_call: TRBJ1-5; d_call: -; cdr3_length: 13; clone_size: -; cdr3_aa: CAWAFGDNQPQHF; cdr3_nt: TGTGCCTGGGCCTTCGGAGACAATCAGCCCCAGCATTTT
v_call: TRBV29-1; j_call: TRBJ2-3; d_call: TRBD2; cdr3_length: 15; clone_size: -; cdr3_aa: CSVVGLAGPTDTQYF; cdr3_nt: TGCAGCGTTGTGGGGCTAGCGGGGCCCACAGATACGCAGTATTTT
v_call: TRBV18; j_call: TRBJ1-6; d_call: -; cdr3_length: 15; clone_size: -; cdr3_aa: CASSPSRTPGSPLHF; cdr3_nt: TGTGCCAGCTCACCTTCAAGGACACCAGGGTCACCCCTCCACTTT
v_call: TRBV9; j_call: TRBJ1-1; d_call: TRBD1; cdr3_length: 16; clone_size: -; cdr3_aa: CASSVGSGGDWTEAFF; cdr3_nt: TGTGCCAGCAGCGTAGGGTCAGGGGGCGACTGGACTGAAGCTTTCTTT
v_call: TRBV5-6; j_call: TRBJ2-7; d_call: -; cdr3_length: 14; clone_size: -; cdr3_aa: CASSLTTLSYEQYF; cdr3_nt: TGTGCCAGCAGCTTGACTACACTCTCCTACGAGCAGTACTTC
v_call: TRBV5-1; j_call: TRBJ2-3; d_call: -; cdr3_length: 15; clone_size: -; cdr3_aa: CASSRTGGLTDTQYF; cdr3_nt: TGCGCCAGCAGCAGAACGGGGGGCCTAACAGATACGCAGTATTTT
v_call: TRBV5-1; j_call: TRBJ1-4; d_call: TRBD1; cdr3_length: 15; clone_size: -; cdr3_aa: CASSPGVRGNEKLFF; cdr3_nt: TGCGCCAGCAGCCCGGGGGTCAGGGGGAACGAAAAACTGTTTTTT
v_call: TRBV28; j_call: TRBJ2-5; d_call: TRBD2; cdr3_length: 14; clone_size: few; cdr3_aa: CASRTSSGRGTQYF; cdr3_nt: TGTGCCAGCAGAACAAGTTCAGGGAGGGGGACCCAGTACTTC
v_call: TRBV9; j_call: TRBJ2-1; d_call: -; cdr3_length: 18; clone_size: -; cdr3_aa: CASSVEPGQSRTNNEQFF; cdr3_nt: TGTGCCAGCAGCGTAGAGCCGGGTCAATCACGAACTAACAATGAGCAGTTCTTC
v_call: TRBV29-1; j_call: TRBJ2-2; d_call: TRBD1; cdr3_length: 14; clone_size: -; cdr3_aa: CSVGQGARTGELFF; cdr3_nt: TGCAGCGTTGGCCAGGGGGCGCGCACCGGGGAGCTGTTTTTT
v_call: TRBV2; j_call: TRBJ1-5; d_call: -; cdr3_length: 15; clone_size: -; cdr3_aa: CASSESGAGGQPQHF; cdr3_nt: TGTGCCAGCAGTGAATCGGGTGCCGGGGGTCAGCCCCAGCATTTT
v_call: TRBV7-9; j_call: TRBJ2-3; d_call: -; cdr3_length: 17; clone_size: -; cdr3_aa: CASSLALERSGTDTQYF; cdr3_nt: TGTGCCAGCAGCTTAGCGCTCGAGCGGAGTGGCACAGATACGCAGTATTTT
v_call: TRBV19; j_call: TRBJ1-4; d_call: -; cdr3_length: 10; clone_size: -; cdr3_aa: CASRNEKLFF; cdr3_nt: TGTGCCAGCCGGAATGAAAAACTGTTTTTT
v_call: TRBV11-2; j_call: TRBJ2-2; d_call: -; cdr3_length: 13; clone_size: -; cdr3_aa: CASSSLHTGELFF; cdr3_nt: TGTGCCAGCAGCTCCCTACACACCGGGGAGCTGTTTTTT
v_call: TRBV18; j_call: TRBJ1-2; d_call: TRBD1; cdr3_length: 15; clone_size: -; cdr3_aa: CASSARDRGGYGYTF; cdr3_nt: TGTGCCAGCTCAGCCCGGGACAGGGGAGGCTATGGCTACACCTTC
v_call: TRBV27; j_call: TRBJ2-3; d_call: TRBD2; cdr3_length: 17; clone_size: -; cdr3_aa: CASSRTSDPSRYNTQYF; cdr3_nt: TGTGCCAGCAGCCGGACTAGCGATCCCTCGAGATATAATACGCAGTATTTT
v_call: TRBV7-2; j_call: TRBJ1-1; d_call: -; cdr3_length: 15; clone_size: -; cdr3_aa: CASSTSYGGGTEAFF; cdr3_nt: TGTGCCAGTAGCACCTCATACGGGGGGGGAACTGAAGCTTTCTTT
v_call: TRBV7-2; j_call: TRBJ1-1; d_call: -; cdr3_length: 15; clone_size: -; cdr3_aa: CASSPPGDRNTEAFF; cdr3_nt: TGTGCCAGCAGCCCCCCGGGGGATAGGAACACTGAAGCTTTCTTT
v_call: TRBV5-1; j_call: TRBJ1-2; d_call: TRBD1; cdr3_length: 16; clone_size: -; cdr3_aa: CASSQGQGAFLYGYTF; cdr3_nt: TGCGCCAGCAGCCAGGGACAGGGGGCGTTCCTCTATGGCTACACCTTC
v_call: TRBV5-6; j_call: TRBJ2-7; d_call: -; cdr3_length: 16; clone_size: -; cdr3_aa: CASSRSDWAGIYEQYF; cdr3_nt: TGTGCCAGCAGCCGGTCTGACTGGGCGGGAATTTACGAGCAGTACTTC
v_call: TRBV7-2; j_call: TRBJ1-6; d_call: -; cdr3_length: 17; clone_size: -; cdr3_aa: CASSLEAGETLNSPLHF; cdr3_nt: TGTGCCAGCAGCTTAGAGGCAGGGGAAACACTTAATTCACCCCTCCACTTT
v_call: TRBV5-1; j_call: TRBJ2-1; d_call: -; cdr3_length: 14; clone_size: -; cdr3_aa: CASSLEYGYNEQFF; cdr3_nt: TGCGCCAGCAGCTTGGAGTACGGTTACAATGAGCAGTTCTTC
v_call: TRBV6-6; j_call: TRBJ1-6; d_call: -; cdr3_length: 15; clone_size: -; cdr3_aa: CASSYQGYGNSPLHF; cdr3_nt: TGTGCCAGCAGTTATCAGGGCTATGGTAATTCACCCCTCCACTTT
v_call: TRBV19; j_call: TRBJ2-5; d_call: -; cdr3_length: 14; clone_size: -; cdr3_aa: CASSIPDIQETQYF; cdr3_nt: TGTGCCAGTAGTATTCCCGACATCCAAGAGACCCAGTACTTC
v_call: TRBV30; j_call: TRBJ2-2; d_call: -; cdr3_length: 14; clone_size: -; cdr3_aa: CAWSVLQYTGELFF; cdr3_nt: TGTGCCTGGAGTGTGTTGCAGTACACCGGGGAGCTGTTTTTT
v_call: TRBV5-1; j_call: TRBJ1-1; d_call: -; cdr3_length: 13; clone_size: -; cdr3_aa: CASSLRDLTEAFF; cdr3_nt: TGCGCCAGCAGCTTGCGGGATCTTACTGAAGCTTTCTTT
v_call: TRBV28; j_call: TRBJ1-2; d_call: TRBD1; cdr3_length: 16; clone_size: -; cdr3_aa: CASSLTGGMGNYGYTF; cdr3_nt: TGTGCCAGCAGTTTAACAGGGGGGATGGGAAACTATGGCTACACCTTC
v_call: TRBV7-3; j_call: TRBJ2-1; d_call: -; cdr3_length: 13; clone_size: -; cdr3_aa: CASSSIGDNEQFF; cdr3_nt: TGTGCCAGCAGCTCAATCGGGGACAATGAGCAGTTCTTC
v_call: TRBV6-5; j_call: TRBJ2-7; d_call: TRBD2; cdr3_length: 16; clone_size: -; cdr3_aa: CASSYGTSGGAYEQYF; cdr3_nt: TGTGCCAGCAGTTACGGGACTAGCGGGGGAGCCTACGAGCAGTACTTC
v_call: TRBV5-4; j_call: TRBJ2-5; d_call: TRBD2; cdr3_length: 18; clone_size: -; cdr3_aa: CASSLVPSGGYTQETQYF; cdr3_nt: TGTGCCAGCAGCTTGGTTCCTAGCGGGGGTTATACCCAAGAGACCCAGTACTTC
v_call: TRBV5-6; j_call: TRBJ1-2; d_call: TRBD1; cdr3_length: 14; clone_size: -; cdr3_aa: CASRTGQGVYGYTF; cdr3_nt: TGTGCCAGCAGAACCGGACAGGGGGTCTATGGCTACACCTTC
v_call: TRBV5-5; j_call: TRBJ2-3; d_call: -; cdr3_length: 18; clone_size: -; cdr3_aa: CASSLVYWQAPSTDTQYF; cdr3_nt: TGTGCCAGCAGCTTGGTGTATTGGCAGGCTCCTTCCACAGATACGCAGTATTTT
v_call: TRBV27; j_call: TRBJ2-1; d_call: -; cdr3_length: 13; clone_size: -; cdr3_aa: CASTSDLRGEQFF; cdr3_nt: TGTGCCAGCACCTCGGATTTAAGGGGTGAGCAGTTCTTC
v_call: TRBV4-1; j_call: TRBJ1-1; d_call: -; cdr3_length: 15; clone_size: -; cdr3_aa: CASSQDYGVNTEAFF; cdr3_nt: TGCGCCAGCAGCCAAGATTACGGGGTGAACACTGAAGCTTTCTTT
v_call: TRBV25-1; j_call: TRBJ1-1; d_call: TRBD1; cdr3_length: 17; clone_size: -; cdr3_aa: CASRSYAGTGLNTEAFF; cdr3_nt: TGTGCCAGCAGGAGCTACGCCGGGACAGGGCTGAACACTGAAGCTTTCTTT
v_call: TRBV30; j_call: TRBJ2-2; d_call: TRBD1; cdr3_length: 14; clone_size: -; cdr3_aa: CAWDRGSDTGELFF; cdr3_nt: TGTGCCTGGGACAGGGGGAGCGACACCGGGGAGCTGTTTTTT
v_call: TRBV6-5; j_call: TRBJ1-2; d_call: -; cdr3_length: 13; clone_size: -; cdr3_aa: CASSYSTGYGYTF; cdr3_nt: TGTGCCAGCAGTTACTCGACAGGCTATGGCTACACCTTC
v_call: TRBV9; j_call: TRBJ2-1; d_call: -; cdr3_length: 12; clone_size: -; cdr3_aa: CASSSGMNEQFF; cdr3_nt: TGTGCCAGCAGCTCAGGGATGAATGAGCAGTTCTTC
v_call: TRBV27; j_call: TRBJ2-7; d_call: TRBD1; cdr3_length: 15; clone_size: -; cdr3_aa: CASSPTRTGYYEQYF; cdr3_nt: TGTGCCAGCAGCCCAACGCGGACAGGCTATTACGAGCAGTACTTC
v_call: TRBV7-2; j_call: TRBJ2-6; d_call: -; cdr3_length: 15; clone_size: -; cdr3_aa: CASSLSPSGANVLTF; cdr3_nt: TGTGCCAGCAGCTTAAGCCCGTCTGGGGCCAACGTCCTGACTTTC